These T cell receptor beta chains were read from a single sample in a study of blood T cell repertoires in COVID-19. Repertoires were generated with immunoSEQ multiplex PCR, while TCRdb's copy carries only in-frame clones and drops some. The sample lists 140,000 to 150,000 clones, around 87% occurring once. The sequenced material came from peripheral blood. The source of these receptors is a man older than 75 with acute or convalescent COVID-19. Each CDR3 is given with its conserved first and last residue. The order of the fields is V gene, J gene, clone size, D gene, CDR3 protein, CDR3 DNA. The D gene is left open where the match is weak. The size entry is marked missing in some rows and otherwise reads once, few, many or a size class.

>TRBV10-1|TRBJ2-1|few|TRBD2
CASSGRGSPAEQFF
TGCGCCAGCAGTGGGCGGGGGAGTCCTGCTGAGCAGTTCTTC
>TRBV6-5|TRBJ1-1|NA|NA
CASSYSIGQRGGNAFF
TGTGCCAGCAGTTACTCGATCGGACAACGGGGGGGGAATGCTTTCTTT
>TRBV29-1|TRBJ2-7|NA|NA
CSVVGTTLSSYEQYF
TGCAGCGTTGTCGGGACAACCCTGAGTAGCTACGAGCAGTACTTC
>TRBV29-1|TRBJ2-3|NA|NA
CSVGLDLSTDTQYF
TGCAGCGTCGGACTGGATTTGAGCACAGATACGCAGTATTTT
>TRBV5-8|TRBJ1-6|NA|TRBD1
CASSLVPGGSSPLHF
TGTGCCAGCAGCTTAGTCCCAGGGGGTAGTTCACCCCTCCACTTT
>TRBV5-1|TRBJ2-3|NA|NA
CASSSLTGLTDTQYF
TGCGCCAGCAGCTCCTTGACAGGTCTCACAGATACGCAGTATTTT
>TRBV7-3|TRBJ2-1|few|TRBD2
CASSQGLAYNEQFF
TGTGCCAGCAGCCAAGGACTAGCCTACAATGAGCAGTTCTTC
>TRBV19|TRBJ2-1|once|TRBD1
CASRDRGDDEQFF
TGTGCCAGCCGGGACAGGGGGGACGATGAGCAGTTCTTC
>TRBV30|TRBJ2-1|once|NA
CAWSVSGYNEQFF
TGTGCCTGGAGTGTATCAGGGTACAATGAGCAGTTCTTC
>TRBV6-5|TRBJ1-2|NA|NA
CASTPRGFPNYGYTF
TGTGCCAGCACCCCCCGGGGGTTCCCTAACTATGGCTACACCTTC
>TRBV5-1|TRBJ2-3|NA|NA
CASSLGQDTDTQYF
TGCGCCAGCAGCTTGGGACAGGACACAGATACGCAGTATTTT
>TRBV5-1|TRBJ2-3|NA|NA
CASSLGDIISTDTQYF
TGCGCCAGCAGCTTGGGGGACATTATAAGCACAGATACGCAGTATTTT
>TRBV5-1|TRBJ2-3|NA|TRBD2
CASRKGLGGGLTDTQYF
TGCGCCAGCAGGAAGGGGCTGGGCGGGGGGCTGACAGATACGCAGTATTTT
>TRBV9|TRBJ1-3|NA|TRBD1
CASSVEQGARNTIYF
TGTGCCAGCAGCGTAGAACAGGGGGCGCGAAACACCATATATTTT
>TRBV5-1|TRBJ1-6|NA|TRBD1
CASSPGQGSSYNSPLHF
TGCGCCAGCAGCCCAGGACAGGGAAGCTCCTATAATTCACCCCTCCACTTT
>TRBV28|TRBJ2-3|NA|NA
CASSLDRGTDTQYF
TGTGCCAGCAGTTTGGACAGAGGCACAGATACGCAGTATTTT
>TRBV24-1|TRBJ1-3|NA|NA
CATSEASGNTIYF
TGTGCCACCAGTGAGGCTTCTGGAAACACCATATATTTT
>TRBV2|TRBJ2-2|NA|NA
CASSRDTTGELFF
TGTGCCAGCAGCCGGGATACCACCGGGGAGCTGTTTTTT
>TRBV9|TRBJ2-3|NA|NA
CASSVFNESLTDTQYF
TGTGCCAGCAGCGTTTTTAATGAGAGTCTGACAGATACGCAGTATTTT
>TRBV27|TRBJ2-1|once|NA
CASSLPASSYNEQFF
TGTGCCAGCAGTTTACCAGCGAGCTCCTACAATGAGCAGTTCTTC
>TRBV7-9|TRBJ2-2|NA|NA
CASSLPAVNTGELFF
TGTGCCAGCAGCTTACCAGCGGTGAACACCGGGGAGCTGTTTTTT
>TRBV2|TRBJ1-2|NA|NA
CASSAQTRSNYGYTF
TGTGCCAGCAGTGCGCAGACAAGATCTAACTATGGCTACACCTTC
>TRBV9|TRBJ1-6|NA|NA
CASSVGLPSYNSPLHF
TGTGCCAGCAGCGTAGGGCTCCCCTCCTATAATTCACCCCTCCACTTT
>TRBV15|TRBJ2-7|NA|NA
CATSRDGGRWGQLNSYEQYF
TGTGCCACCAGCAGAGATGGGGGACGGTGGGGGCAGCTAAACTCCTACGAGCAGTACTTC
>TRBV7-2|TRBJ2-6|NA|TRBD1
CASSWDSSSGANVLTF
TGTGCCAGCAGCTGGGACAGCAGCTCTGGGGCCAACGTCCTGACTTTC
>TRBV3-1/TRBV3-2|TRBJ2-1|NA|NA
CASSLKFPRMRDHTNEQFF
TGTGCCAGCAGCTTAAAGTTCCCCAGGATGCGGGACCATACCAATGAGCAGTTCTTC
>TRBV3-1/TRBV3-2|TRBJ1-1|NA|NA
CASSQAGGRLNTEAFF
TGTGCCAGCAGCCAGGCGGGGGGACGGCTGAACACTGAAGCTTTCTTT
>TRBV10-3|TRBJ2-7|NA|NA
CAIKGLGVDEQYF
TGTGCCATCAAGGGGCTAGGGGTCGACGAGCAGTACTTC
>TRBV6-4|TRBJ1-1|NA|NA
CASSSQPNTEAFF
TGTGCCAGCAGCTCACAGCCGAACACTGAAGCTTTCTTT
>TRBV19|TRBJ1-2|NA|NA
CAARGQDNYGYTF
TGTGCCGCGCGGGGTCAGGATAACTATGGCTACACCTTC
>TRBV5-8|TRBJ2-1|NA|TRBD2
CASSFAALAGAVGYNEQFF
TGTGCCAGCAGCTTTGCAGCACTAGCGGGAGCCGTGGGGTACAATGAGCAGTTCTTC
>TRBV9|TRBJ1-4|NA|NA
CASSAHTPTADYDEKLFF
TGTGCCAGCAGCGCCCATACACCCACAGCGGACTACGATGAAAAACTGTTTTTT
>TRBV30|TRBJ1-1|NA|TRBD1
CAWSEDRGVTEAFF
TGTGCCTGGAGTGAAGACAGGGGAGTCACTGAAGCTTTCTTT
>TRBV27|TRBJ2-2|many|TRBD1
CASSFTGAGELFF
TGTGCCAGCAGTTTTACAGGGGCCGGGGAGCTGTTTTTT
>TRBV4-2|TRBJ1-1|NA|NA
CASSQEGARVNTEAFF
TGTGCCAGCAGCCAAGAGGGGGCCAGGGTGAACACTGAAGCTTTCTTT
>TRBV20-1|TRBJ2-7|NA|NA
CSARQGDEQYF
TGCAGTGCCAGACAAGGGGACGAGCAGTACTTC
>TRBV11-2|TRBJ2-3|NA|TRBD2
CASSLDPGTSGGTQYF
TGTGCCAGCAGCTTAGATCCCGGGACTAGCGGGGGTACGCAGTATTTT
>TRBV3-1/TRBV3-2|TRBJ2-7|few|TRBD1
CASSLQGAREEQYF
TGTGCCAGCAGCCTACAGGGGGCGCGGGAAGAGCAGTACTTC
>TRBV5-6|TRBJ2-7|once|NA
CASSVVYSRGSYEQYF
TGTGCCAGCAGCGTAGTATACTCACGGGGCTCCTACGAGCAGTACTTC
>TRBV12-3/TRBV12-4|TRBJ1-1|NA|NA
CASSFEGMGRAFF
TGTGCCAGCAGTTTCGAGGGAATGGGTCGGGCTTTCTTT
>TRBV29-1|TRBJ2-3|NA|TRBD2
CSVASGSTDTQYF
TGCAGCGTTGCTAGCGGTAGCACAGATACGCAGTATTTT
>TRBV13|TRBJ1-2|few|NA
CASKSPFGPDYGYTF
TGTGCCAGCAAATCCCCCTTCGGTCCGGACTATGGCTACACCTTC
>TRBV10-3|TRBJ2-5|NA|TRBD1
CATKGGTGSQETQYF
TGTGCCACCAAGGGAGGGACAGGGTCCCAAGAGACCCAGTACTTC
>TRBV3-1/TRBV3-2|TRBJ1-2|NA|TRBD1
CASSPRLTGEGYTF
TGTGCCAGCAGCCCCCGGTTGACAGGGGAAGGCTACACCTTC
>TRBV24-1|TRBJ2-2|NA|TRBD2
CATSDTSGRNTGELFF
TGTGCCACCAGTGATACTAGCGGGAGGAACACCGGGGAGCTGTTTTTT
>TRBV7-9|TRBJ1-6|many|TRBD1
CASSGQGDGSPLHF
TGTGCCAGCAGCGGACAGGGAGATGGATCACCCCTCCACTTT
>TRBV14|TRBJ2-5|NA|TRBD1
CASSRRTGGLETQYF
TGTGCCAGCAGCAGACGGACAGGGGGCTTGGAGACCCAGTACTTC
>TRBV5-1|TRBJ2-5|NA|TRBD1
CASSLPGQGLGPRETQYF
TGCGCCAGCAGCTTACCGGGACAGGGATTGGGTCCCAGGGAGACCCAGTACTTC